These 14 T cell receptor beta chains share one sample of origin, sequenced in a study of blood T cell repertoires in COVID-19. Method: immunoSEQ multiplex PCR; TCRdb's copy keeps in-frame clones and lacks some. The sample yields around 250,000 clones, about 83% seen once. The specimen was peripheral blood. The receptors come from a man older than 75 with acute or convalescent COVID-19.

The J gene is TRBJ2-2, the V gene TRBV6-5; D unclear. V lost 6 bases and J 1 base, leaving 12 bases between the germline ends. Germline CDR1 is MNHEY and CDR2 is SVGAGI. The CDR3 has 15 amino acids. This CDR3 reads CASSRPQQNTGELFF. The CDR3 DNA reads TGTGCCAGCAGCCGCCCACAGCAGAACACCGGGGAGCTGTTTTTT.

The genes are TRBV14 and TRBJ1-2; D is ambiguous. Trimming removed 3 bases from V and 0 bases from J, with 5 bases in between. This CDR3 is 13 amino acids long. CDR1 and CDR2 from the germline V gene are SGHDN and FVKESK. The CDR3 spells CASSQLANYGYTF. The CDR3, as DNA: TGTGCCAGCAGCCAGTTAGCTAACTATGGCTACACCTTC.

V is TRBV15 and J is TRBJ1-5, with 7 bases that match TRBD1. CDR1 is LNHNV and CDR2 is YYDKDF in the germline V gene (reference sequence). The CDR3 extends over 14 amino acids. Trimming cost V 5 bases and J 5 bases; bases outside gene matches: 6. In nucleotides, the CDR3 is TGTGCCACCAGCTACCGCACAGGGGATCAGCCCCAGCATTTT. Amino acids: CATSYRTGDQPQHF.

This clone has only a few counts. The chain joins TRBV7-8 to TRBJ1-2, with D possibly being TRBD1 (5 bases). CDR3 length: 10 residues. V lost 6 bases to trimming and J lost 14 bases, with 13 bases between them. From germline, CDR1 is SGHVS and CDR2 FQNEAQ. The CDR3 reads CASSSTGVTF. In DNA form, the CDR3 reads TGTGCCAGCAGTTCAACGGGGGTAACCTTC.

The chain uses TRBV7-2 and TRBJ2-7, with 9 bases aligning to TRBD1. The CDR3 runs to 15 residues. Germline CDR1 and CDR2: SGHTA and FQGNSA. With V trimmed by 5 bases and J by 2 bases, 7 bases remained unmatched. This CDR3 is CASSITGTGTYEQYF. The CDR3, as DNA: TGTGCCAGCAGCATAACCGGGACAGGGACCTACGAGCAGTACTTC.

This chain joins TRBV2 and TRBJ1-5, with D hard to call. The CDR3 extends over 12 amino acids. Germline V gene sequence: CDR1 SNHLY, CDR2 FYNNEI. V was pared by 2 bases and J by 4 bases, with 3 bases between. The CDR3 sequence is CASSEQNQPQHF. The CDR3 coding sequence is TGTGCCAGCAGTGAACAAAATCAGCCCCAGCATTTT. Full variable domain (missing parts from reference TRBV2 and TRBJ1-5): EPEVTQTPSHQVTQMGQEVILRCVPISNHLYFYWYRQILGQKVEFLVSFYNNEISEKSEIFDDQFSVERPDGSNFTLKIRSTKLEDSAMYFCASSEQNQPQHFGDGTRLSIL.

About this clone itself: The sample holds other DNA sequences that translate to the same CDR3. The CDR3 region is CASSPTGGNTEAFF. CDR3 DNA sequence: TGTGCCAGCAGTCCGACAGGGGGGAACACTGAAGCTTTCTTT. The chain employs TRBV28 and TRBJ1-1, with 9 positions matching TRBD1. CDR3 length equals 14 residues. The V gene end was trimmed by 5 bases and the J gene end by 1 base; junction bases not matched to a gene: 2. Germline-derived CDR1 and CDR2 are MDHEN and SYDVKM.

The chain links TRBV11-2 to TRBJ1-1; D perhaps matches TRBD1 (5 bases). CDR3 size: 16 residues. The germline V gene has CDR1 SGHAT and CDR2 FQNNGV. The V end was cut by 3 bases, the J end by 1 base, with 15 bases between. CDR3 protein: CASSFPRAGRNTEAFF. CDR3 coding DNA: TGTGCCAGCAGCTTCCCCCGGGCAGGGCGGAACACTGAAGCTTTCTTT.

Note on this clone: Within the sample, other DNA sequences also encode this same CDR3. The rearrangement joins TRBV6-5 to TRBJ1-1; D is possibly TRBD1 (5 bases). Germline loops: CDR1 MNHEY, CDR2 SVGAGI. This CDR3 region has 15 residues. Trimming cost V 0 bases and J 1 base, with 9 bases left between them. CDR3 protein: CASSYSSQGNTEAFF. CDR3 coding DNA: TGTGCCAGCAGTTACTCGAGTCAGGGGAACACTGAAGCTTTCTTT.

The rearrangement uses TRBV19 and TRBJ1-1; D is ambiguous. Trimming pared 7 bases from V and 1 base from J, leaving 22 bases between. The CDR3 runs to 17 residues. The V gene's germline CDR1 is LNHDA and CDR2 SQIVND (reference sequence). CDR3 protein: CASISQFIGLTNTEAFF. The CDR3, as DNA: TGTGCCAGTATCTCCCAGTTTATTGGGCTTACGAACACTGAAGCTTTCTTT.

The J gene is TRBJ1-3, the V gene TRBV9; D is perhaps TRBD1 (5 bases). CDR1 and CDR2 from the germline V gene are SGDLS and YYNGEE. The CDR3 spans 16 residues. Trimming removed 1 base from V and 0 bases from J, with 11 bases in between. CDR3 region: CASSVRTQSSGNTIYF. DNA of the CDR3: TGTGCCAGCAGCGTACGGACACAGAGCTCTGGAAACACCATATATTTT.

The rearrangement links TRBV28 to TRBJ2-7, with 10 bases aligning to TRBD1. With V trimmed by 7 bases and J by 3 bases, 6 bases remained unmatched. CDR1 and CDR2 (germline): MDHEN, SYDVKM. The CDR3 spans 14 residues. CDR3 in DNA: TGTGCCAGCAAGATGGGACAGGGGATCTACGAGCAGTACTTC. Amino acids: CASKMGQGIYEQYF.

The chain links TRBV28 to TRBJ1-5, with 11 bases matching TRBD1. The germline V gene encodes CDR1 MDHEN and CDR2 SYDVKM. With 5 bases clipped from V and 9 bases from J, the junction kept 12 bases outside the gene matches. This CDR3 has 16 residues. CDR3 amino acids: CASSLGGDRGSLPQHF. The CDR3 region has the DNA TGTGCCAGCAGTCTAGGTGGGGACAGGGGGAGTCTGCCCCAGCATTTT. Based on the CDR3 plus reference TRBV28 and TRBJ1-5, the full variable domain is DVKVTQSSRYLVKRTGEKVFLECVQDMDHENMFWYRQDPGLGLRLIYFSYDVKMKEKGDIPEGYSVSREKKERFSLILESASTNQTSMYLCASSLGGDRGSLPQHFGDGTRLSIL.

This chain links TRBV7-2 with TRBJ1-5; D is uncertain. Per the germline V gene, CDR1 is SGHTA and CDR2 is FQGNSA. V dropped 0 bases and J dropped 6 bases, with 6 bases sitting between them. This CDR3 contains 13 residues. In DNA form, the CDR3 reads TGTGCCAGCAGCTTAGCAGGCGGTCAGCCCCAGCATTTT. Protein sequence: CASSLAGGQPQHF.